The rows below give T cell receptor beta chains drawn from one sample of a study of vaccination and CD4 T cells after COVID-19. TCRdb used MiXCR to reprocess the PCR reads, holding one entry per CDR3 protein. The sample holds 8,500 to 10,000 distinct CDR3 sequences, about 60% seen once. These receptors' antigens are unknown. Source material: CD4+ T cells from blood, cultured in vitro. Source of these receptors: a human donor in good health. The CDR3 runs from the conserved cysteine through the conserved F or W. A D gene is named only where the DNA matches it firmly. The size entry is marked missing in some rows and otherwise reads once, few, many or a size class.

clone size	CDR3 length	D gene	V gene	J gene	CDR3 DNA	CDR3 protein
-	13	-	TRBV10-3	TRBJ1-2	TGTGCCATCAGATCGAGGGGCGGGGAAGGCTACACCTTC	CAIRSRGGEGYTF
few	14	-	TRBV2	TRBJ1-1	TGTGCCAGCAGTACGGGACGGATGAACACTGAAGCTTTCTTT	CASSTGRMNTEAFF
once	16	TRBD2	TRBV7-6	TRBJ2-2	TGTGCCAGCAGCACACTAGCGGGAGTAGCGCCCGGGGAGCTGTTTTTT	CASSTLAGVAPGELFF
-	15	TRBD1	TRBV5-8	TRBJ2-3	TGTGCCAGCAGCCCTGGACAGGGTAGCACAGATACGCAGTATTTT	CASSPGQGSTDTQYF
once	13	-	TRBV7-6	TRBJ2-3	TGTGCCAGCAGCCCGGAACTCACAGATACGCAGTATTTT	CASSPELTDTQYF
-	15	TRBD2	TRBV2	TRBJ2-3	TGTGCCAGCAGTGAGGCGGGAGTGGGAACAGATACGCAGTATTTT	CASSEAGVGTDTQYF
-	14	-	TRBV29-1	TRBJ1-3	TGCAGCGTTGAAGAGGTCAGGGGCCAAAACACCATATATTTT	CSVEEVRGQNTIYF
-	16	-	TRBV10-2	TRBJ2-2	TGCGCCAGCAGTGAGAAGAGGGGCCGGGGCACCGGGGAGCTGTTTTTT	CASSEKRGRGTGELFF
-	16	-	TRBV7-8	TRBJ2-2	TGTGCCAGCAGCCTAAGGAGGGTGGGGTACGCCGGGGAGCTGTTTTTT	CASSLRRVGYAGELFF
-	13	-	TRBV11-1	TRBJ1-2	TGTGCCAGCAGCTTTTTCCCCTCGGGCGGCTACACCTTC	CASSFFPSGGYTF
few	15	-	TRBV6-2/TRBV6-3	TRBJ1-2	TGTGCCAGCAGTTACGGAGGTCGGGGTGAGGATGGCTACACCTTC	CASSYGGRGEDGYTF
-	13	-	TRBV20-1	TRBJ1-2	TGCAGTGCCCAGGGAGGGGAGGTCTATGGCTACACCTTC	CSAQGGEVYGYTF
-	12	-	TRBV20-1	TRBJ1-5	TGCAGTGCTAGAGAGGCCAGCCAGCCCCAGCATTTT	CSAREASQPQHF
-	14	-	TRBV20-1	TRBJ1-5	TGCAGTGCTCTACTTGGCAGTGACAATCAGCCCCAGCATTTT	CSALLGSDNQPQHF
-	15	-	TRBV11-2	TRBJ2-3	TGTGCCAGCAGCTTACTGGGCACGAACACAGATACGCAGTATTTT	CASSLLGTNTDTQYF
-	14	-	TRBV6-2/TRBV6-3	TRBJ2-2	TGTGCCAGCAGTCATCCCGGACAGTTTCGGGAGCTGTTTTTT	CASSHPGQFRELFF
-	13	-	TRBV30	TRBJ2-1	TGTGCCTGGATGGGGAAGGGGTACAATGAGCAGTTCTTC	CAWMGKGYNEQFF
-	14	TRBD1	TRBV19	TRBJ2-4	TGTGCCAGTAGTATCGATGACAGGGGAAACATTCAGTACTTC	CASSIDDRGNIQYF
-	14	-	TRBV5-4	TRBJ2-3	TGTGCCAGCAGCACTCCCCCGAGGCCAGATACGCAGTATTTT	CASSTPPRPDTQYF
-	15	-	TRBV20-1	TRBJ2-3	TGCAGTGCTAGTATCGTCCACCGGCGGGAAGATACGCAGTATTTT	CSASIVHRREDTQYF
few	15	TRBD1	TRBV25-1	TRBJ2-5	TGTGCCAGCAGTGACAGGGGGTCTTATAGAGAGACCCAGTACTTC	CASSDRGSYRETQYF
-	13	TRBD1	TRBV6-1	TRBJ1-2	TGTGCCAGCAGTGTGGGGACAGGGCTTGCCTACACCTTC	CASSVGTGLAYTF
-	13	TRBD1	TRBV6-2/TRBV6-3	TRBJ1-1	TGTGCCAGCAGGACCACAGGGGGCACTGAAGCTTTCTTT	CASRTTGGTEAFF
few	15	-	TRBV15	TRBJ2-5	TGTGCCACCAGCAGAGATAAGGAGTCCAGGGAGACCCAGTACTTC	CATSRDKESRETQYF
-	12	-	TRBV10-1	TRBJ2-5	TGCGCCAGCAGTGAAGGTGCGGAGACCCAGTACTTC	CASSEGAETQYF
medium-sized	13	-	TRBV6-4	TRBJ1-1	TGTGCCAGCAGTAGGGGAGGGAACACTGAAGCTTTCTTT	CASSRGGNTEAFF
once	17	TRBD2	TRBV20-1	TRBJ2-3	TGCAGTGCTAGGATCCTGACTAGCGGGAGGTTCGCAGATACGCAGTATTTT	CSARILTSGRFADTQYF